The 10 T cell receptor beta chains below come from one sample, sequenced in a study of control samples from healthy donors and cancer patients. TCRdb's copy holds only in-frame clones and misses some; the assay was immunoSEQ multiplex PCR. The repertoire consists of under 200,000 clones, with nearly 96% occurring once and the leading ten covering over 1%. The sequencing input was blood. The source of these receptors is a woman aged 25 to 39 in good health.

The chain employs TRBV28 and TRBJ1-3, with D possibly TRBD1 on 6 matching bases. CDR1 is MDHEN, CDR2 SYDVKM, per germline. The CDR3 loop spans 14 amino acids. V lost 5 bases, J lost 1 base, and 9 bases lay in between. The CDR3 spells CASSGRGSGNTIYF. CDR3 DNA: TGTGCCAGCAGTGGAAGGGGGTCTGGAAACACCATATATTTT.

The chain couples TRBV29-1 to TRBJ1-3; the match to TRBD1 covers 8 bases. Germline CDR1 and CDR2: SQVTM and ANQGSEA. V shed 3 bases and J 0 bases; nucleotides not matched to a gene: 1. The CDR3 totals 14 residues. CDR3 sequence reads: CSVDGQGSGNTIYF. In DNA form, the CDR3 reads TGCAGCGTTGATGGACAGGGCTCTGGAAACACCATATATTTT.

This chain links TRBV7-8 with TRBJ2-7; D not resolved. V lost 0 bases and J lost 0, with 12 bases in between. There are 16 residues in the CDR3. Germline V CDR1 and CDR2: SGHVS, FQNEAQ. The CDR3 nucleotides are TGTGCCAGCAGCTTAGCGTTAGGTCAGGCCTCCTACGAGCAGTACTTC. Its translation: CASSLALGQASYEQYF.

The chain uses TRBV5-4 and TRBJ1-1; 9 bases agree with TRBD1. The germline gives CDR1 SGHNT, CDR2 YYREEE (reference sequence). The length of the CDR3 is 12 residues. After removal of 4 bases from V and 5 bases from J, the junction contained 0 bases not matched to a gene. This CDR3 reads CASSGTGTEAFF. CDR3 in DNA: TGTGCCAGCAGCGGGACAGGGACTGAAGCTTTCTTT.

In DNA, the CDR3 is TGTGCCACCAGTGGTACAGGGGGGGGCTCCTACAATGAGCAGTTCTTC. Amino acid sequence: CATSGTGGGSYNEQFF. The chain employs TRBV15 and TRBJ2-1, with D perhaps matching TRBD1 (8 bases). The CDR3 runs 16 residues. Germline CDR1 LNHNV, CDR2 YYDKDF (reference sequence). V was shortened by 6 bases and J by 0 bases, with 15 bases between the two germline ends. Full variable domain (missing parts from reference TRBV15 and TRBJ2-1): DAMVIQNPRYQVTQFGKPVTLSCSQTLNHNVMYWYQQKSSQAPKLLFHYYDKDFNNEADTPDNFQSRRPNTSFCFLDIRSPGLGDTAMYLCATSGTGGGSYNEQFFGPGTRLTVL.

The V gene is TRBV28, the J gene TRBJ2-7; D not resolved. CDR1 and CDR2 (germline): MDHEN, SYDVKM. Trimming stripped 5 bases from V and 4 bases from J, with 12 bases between. The CDR3 extends over 13 amino acids. The CDR3 DNA sequence: TGTGCCAGCAGTCTCCCGTCCCGTTACGAGCAGTACTTC. Translated: CASSLPSRYEQYF.

The chain couples TRBV2 to TRBJ1-1; the D is unclear. The CDR3 has 14 residues. Germline values: CDR1 SNHLY, CDR2 FYNNEI. Trimming left V 10 bases short and J 0 bases short, with 15 bases between. CDR3 loop: CAIPQGGLNTEAFF. The CDR3 bases are TGTGCCATTCCCCAAGGCGGATTGAACACTGAAGCTTTCTTT. Based on the CDR3 plus reference TRBV2 and TRBJ1-1, the full variable domain is EPEVTQTPSHQVTQMGQEVILRCVPISNHLYFYWYRQILGQKVEFLVSFYNNEISEKSEIFDDQFSVERPDGSNFTLKIRSTKLEDSAMYFCAIPQGGLNTEAFFGQGTRLTVV.

This sequence joins TRBV28 and TRBJ2-7, with a weak D call TRBD1 (6 bases). The CDR3 length is 14 residues. V was clipped by 5 bases and J by 5 bases, with 16 bases between them. Germline V gives CDR1 MDHEN, CDR2 SYDVKM. The CDR3 nucleotides are TGTGCCAGCAGTAGAACCCCAGGGGTTAACGAGCAGTACTTC. Translation gives CASSRTPGVNEQYF.

The rearrangement links TRBV9 to TRBJ1-6; D gene unclear. The CDR3 contains 13 residues. Trimming cost V 4 bases and J 8 bases, with 10 bases left between them. The V gene's germline CDR1 is SGDLS and CDR2 YYNGEE. The CDR3 DNA is TGTGCCAGCAGCACAAAATGGGATTCACCCCTCCACTTT. Its protein product is CASSTKWDSPLHF.

V gene TRBV6-6 combines with J gene TRBJ1-1, with D unresolved. CDR1 is MNHNY and CDR2 is SVGAGI in the germline V gene (reference sequence). V was shortened by 5 bases and J by 3 bases, with 25 bases between the two germline ends. The CDR3 length is 18 residues. The CDR3 DNA follows: TGTGCCAGCAGTCCTTCGCCGGGCCCCTTAGGCCGGGACACTGAAGCTTTCTTT. This codes for CASSPSPGPLGRDTEAFF.